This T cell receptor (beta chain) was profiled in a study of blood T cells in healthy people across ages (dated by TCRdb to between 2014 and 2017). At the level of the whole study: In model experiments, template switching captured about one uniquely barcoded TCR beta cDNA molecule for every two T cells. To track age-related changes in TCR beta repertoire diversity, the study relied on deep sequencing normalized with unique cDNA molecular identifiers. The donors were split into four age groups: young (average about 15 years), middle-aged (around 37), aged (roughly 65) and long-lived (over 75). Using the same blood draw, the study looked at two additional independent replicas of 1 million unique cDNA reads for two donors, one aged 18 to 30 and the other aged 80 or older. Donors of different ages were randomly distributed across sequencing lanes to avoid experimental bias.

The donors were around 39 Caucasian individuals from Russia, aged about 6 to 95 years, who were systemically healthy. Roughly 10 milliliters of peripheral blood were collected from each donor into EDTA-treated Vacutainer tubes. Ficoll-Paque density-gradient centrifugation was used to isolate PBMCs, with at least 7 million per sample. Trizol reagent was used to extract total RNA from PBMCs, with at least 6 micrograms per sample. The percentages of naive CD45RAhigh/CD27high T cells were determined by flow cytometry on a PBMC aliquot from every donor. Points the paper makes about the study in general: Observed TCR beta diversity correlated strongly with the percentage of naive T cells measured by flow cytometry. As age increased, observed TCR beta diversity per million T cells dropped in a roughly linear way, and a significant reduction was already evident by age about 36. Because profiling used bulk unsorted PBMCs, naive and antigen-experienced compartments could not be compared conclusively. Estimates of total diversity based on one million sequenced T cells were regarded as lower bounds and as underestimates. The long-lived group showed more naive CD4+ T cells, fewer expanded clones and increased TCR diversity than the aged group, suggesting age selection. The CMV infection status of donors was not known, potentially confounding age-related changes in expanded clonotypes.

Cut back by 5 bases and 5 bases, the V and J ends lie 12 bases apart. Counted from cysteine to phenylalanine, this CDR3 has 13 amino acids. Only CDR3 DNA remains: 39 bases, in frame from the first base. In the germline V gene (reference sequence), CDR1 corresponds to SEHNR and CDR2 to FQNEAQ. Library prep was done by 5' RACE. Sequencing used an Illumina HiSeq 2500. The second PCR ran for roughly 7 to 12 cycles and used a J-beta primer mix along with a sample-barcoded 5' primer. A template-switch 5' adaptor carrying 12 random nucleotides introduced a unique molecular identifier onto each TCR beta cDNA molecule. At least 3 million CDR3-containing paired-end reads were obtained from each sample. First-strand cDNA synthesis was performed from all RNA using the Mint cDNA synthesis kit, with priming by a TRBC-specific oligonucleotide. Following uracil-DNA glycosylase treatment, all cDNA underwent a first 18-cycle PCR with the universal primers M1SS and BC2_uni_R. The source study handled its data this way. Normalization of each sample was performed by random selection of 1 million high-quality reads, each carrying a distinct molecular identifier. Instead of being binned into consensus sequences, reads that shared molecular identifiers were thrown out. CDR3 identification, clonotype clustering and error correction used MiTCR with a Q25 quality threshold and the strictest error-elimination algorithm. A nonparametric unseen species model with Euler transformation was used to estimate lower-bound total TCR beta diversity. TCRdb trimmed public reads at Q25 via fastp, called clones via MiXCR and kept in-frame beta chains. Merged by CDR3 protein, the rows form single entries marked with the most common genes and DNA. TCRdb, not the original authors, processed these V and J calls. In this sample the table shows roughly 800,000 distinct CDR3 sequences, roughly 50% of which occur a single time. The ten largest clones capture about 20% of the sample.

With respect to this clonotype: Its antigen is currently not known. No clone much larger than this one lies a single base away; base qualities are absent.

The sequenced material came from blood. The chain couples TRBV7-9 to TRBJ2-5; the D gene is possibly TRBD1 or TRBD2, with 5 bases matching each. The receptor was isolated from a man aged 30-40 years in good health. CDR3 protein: CASSPRWDETQYF. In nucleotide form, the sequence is TGTGCCAGCAGCCCCCGCTGGGACGAGACCCAGTACTTC.